Sequencing of this TCR beta chain was carried out in a study of low-dose radiotherapy and immunotherapy resistance in tumors. Time point indicated: before trial treatment. Donors were given nivolumab, ipilimumab, aspirin, low-dose cyclophosphamide and low-dose radiotherapy. Primers used for first-strand cDNA, a TRAV- and TRBV-specific set, covered both alpha and beta chains. TCRs were amplified for approximately 21 PCR cycles with a constant-region primer and V-primer adapter. Each CDR3 protein is one row after TCRdb ran MiXCR on the reads. The sample consists of around 65,000 distinct CDR3 sequences, 26% of them appearing once. This clonotype was recorded a few times. This CDR3 region has 21 residues. Germline loops: CDR1 MDHEN, CDR2 SYDVKM. The V and J ends lost 5 bases and 5 bases respectively, with 35 bases between them.

The chain joins TRBV28 to TRBJ2-3, with a tentative D call TRBD2 (5 bases). This sequence originates from a male donor with rectosigmoid adenocarcinoma. The starting material was PBMCs, obtained before treatment. CDR3 protein: CASSQGLRGRPRAGMVDTQYF. Written as DNA, the CDR3 is TGTGCCAGCAGTCAAGGGCTTAGAGGGCGGCCACGGGCCGGGATGGTAGATACGCAGTATTTT.